The present TCR beta chain was sequenced within a study of CD8+CD57+ T cells in acquired aplastic anemia. The wider study: Each DNA sample taken from sorted CD4+ and CD8+ cells came to approximately 3 ug on average.

Genomic DNA, the template, was used for profiling of the TCR beta VDJ and CDR3. TCRdb re-derived calls from the reads in MiXCR, one entry per CDR3 protein. Of 200,000 to 250,000 distinct CDR3 sequences listed, 30% to 40% are singletons. The CDR3 sequence is 13 residues long. The germline V gene has CDR1 MNHNS and CDR2 SASEGT. V lost 6 bases and J lost 2, with 10 bases in between. The chain employs TRBV6-1 and TRBJ1-1; a possible D gene is TRBD1 (5 bases). The clonotype originates from a human donor in good health, serving as a control. The specimen sequenced was sorted CD4+, CD8+, or CD8+CD57+ T cells (not recorded which) from PBMCs. The CDR3, as DNA: TGTGCCAGCAGGACGACAGAAAACACTGAAGCTTTCTTT. This codes for CASRTTENTEAFF.